These 22 T cell receptor beta chains originate from one sample sequenced in a study of radiotherapy plus CTLA-4 blockade in lung cancer. Sequencing used immunoSEQ multiplex PCR; TCRdb keeps in-frame clones, though not all of them. This sample has 45,000 or so clones, with roughly three quarters found just once. The source was peripheral blood, collected from a patient treated with radiotherapy plus ipilimumab. The receptors originated from a human donor with non-small cell lung cancer who had stable disease on radiotherapy plus ipilimumab.

The V and J genes are TRBV29-1 and TRBJ2-7, with TRBD1 as a possible D gene (5 bases). The V end was cut by 5 bases, the J end by 3 bases, with 11 bases between. The CDR3 runs 12 residues. Germline V gene sequence: CDR1 SQVTM, CDR2 ANQGSEA. The CDR3 is CSVQGLGYEQYV. CDR3 in DNA: TGCAGCGTTCAGGGTCTGGGCTACGAGCAGTACGTC.

V is TRBV4-3 and J is TRBJ1-2; the D is unclear. This CDR3 has 14 amino acids. CDR1 and CDR2 (germline): LGHNA, YSLEER. V lost 2 bases, J lost 4 bases, and 11 bases lay in between. Here the CDR3 reads CASSQRQDTYGYTF. In DNA form, the CDR3 reads TGCGCCAGCAGCCAACGGCAGGATACCTATGGCTACACCTTC.

This clone was detected a few times. CDR3 amino acids: CAISQGPGEQYF. CDR3 sequence (DNA): TGTGCCATCAGCCAGGGGCCTGGGGAGCAGTACTTC. The rearrangement joins TRBV10-3 to TRBJ2-7; D is perhaps TRBD1 (6 bases). From germline, CDR1 is ENHRY and CDR2 SYGVKD. Trimming shortened V by 6 bases and J by 7 bases, and 13 bases separated the two germline ends. The CDR3 consists of 12 residues.

V gene TRBV28 combines with J gene TRBJ1-5; TRBD1 might be the D (5 bases). Germline loops: CDR1 MDHEN, CDR2 SYDVKM. Deletions cut 1 base from V and 2 bases from J, with 18 bases between. There are 18 residues in the CDR3. CDR3 in amino acids: CASSLSSRTGRGNQPQHF. The CDR3 DNA reads TGTGCCAGCAGTTTATCCTCTAGAACAGGCCGGGGCAATCAGCCCCAGCATTTT.

The chain is built from TRBV6-5 and TRBJ1-2; TRBD1 aligns across 8 bases. Germline V lookup: CDR1 MNHEY, CDR2 SVGAGI. The J segment lost 8 bases and the V segment lost 11 bases, leaving 13 bases of the junction unmatched. The CDR3 has 13 residues. CDR3 sequence: CAALSSGGDGYTF. CDR3 sequence (DNA): TGTGCCGCCTTGTCTTCAGGGGGCGACGGCTACACCTTC.

V and J are TRBV6-5 and TRBJ1-2; 11 bases agree with TRBD1. V shed 2 bases and J 8 bases; nucleotides not matched to a gene: 7. Germline assignment: CDR1 MNHEY and CDR2 SVGAGI. The CDR3 is made up of 15 amino acids. The CDR3 coding sequence is TGTGCCAGCAGTTACCTAGGACAGGGGGCAAGGGGCTACACCTTC. Translating it yields CASSYLGQGARGYTF.

V usage is TRBV5-1 and J usage is TRBJ2-7, with a tentative D call TRBD1 (6 bases). The CDR3 runs 15 residues. The germline V gene encodes CDR1 SGHRS and CDR2 YFSETQ. V lost 7 bases and J 4 bases, leaving 21 bases between the germline ends. Written as DNA, the CDR3 is TGCGCCAGCCCACAGGGTGCTCCTTTGGAGTACGAGCAGTACGTC. Translation: CASPQGAPLEYEQYV.

J is TRBJ1-4 and V is TRBV5-1, with 8 nucleotides matching TRBD1. The CDR3 runs 13 residues. With V trimmed by 0 bases and J by 8 bases, 0 bases remained unmatched. From germline, CDR1 is SGHRS and CDR2 YFSETQ. CDR3 sequence (DNA): TGCGCCAGCAGCTTGGGGACAGGGGAAAAACTGTTTTTT. Residues: CASSLGTGEKLFF. Variable domain in full (rest from reference TRBV5-1 and TRBJ1-4): KAGVTQTPRYLIKTRGQQVTLSCSPISGHRSVSWYQQTPGQGLQFLFEYFSETQRNKGNFPGRFSGRQFSNSRSEMNVSTLELGDSALYLCASSLGTGEKLFFGSGTQLSVL.

The V gene is TRBV10-1, the J gene TRBJ2-1, with 8 bases that match TRBD1. Germline assignment: CDR1 WNHNN and CDR2 SYGVQD (reference sequence). This CDR3 is built from 17 residues. The junction had 15 bases not matched to a gene; V was cut back by 8 bases and J by 3 bases. In DNA, the CDR3 is TGCGCCAGCTGTGGCCGGACAGGGCCCACCTTCTACAATGAGCAGTTCTTC. Protein product: CASCGRTGPTFYNEQFF.

This clone is labeled medium-sized (0.01 to 0.1%). This sequence joins TRBV27 and TRBJ1-2, with 7 bases fitting TRBD1. The CDR3 covers 14 residues. Unmatched junction bases numbered 11, after V lost 5 bases and J lost 8 bases. Germline CDR1 and CDR2: MNHEY and SMNVEV (reference sequence). CDR3 residues: CASSLTGTFKGYTF. DNA of the CDR3: TGTGCCAGCAGTCTGACAGGGACCTTTAAGGGCTACACCTTC.

CDR3 amino acids: CASSRSIGLQETQYF. CDR3 in DNA: TGCGCCAGCAGCCGTTCCATAGGGTTACAAGAGACCCAGTACTTC. V usage is TRBV5-1 and J usage is TRBJ2-5; no clear D gene. Germline V lookup: CDR1 SGHRS, CDR2 YFSETQ. The CDR3 has 15 amino acids. V dropped 4 bases and J dropped 2 bases, with 15 bases sitting between them.

This clone was counted a few times. The rearrangement links TRBV13 to TRBJ2-6; the D gene is possibly TRBD2 (6 bases). Germline V CDR1 and CDR2: PRHDT, FYEKMQ (reference sequence). V lost 4 bases and J 2 bases, leaving 9 bases between the germline ends. The CDR3 totals 15 residues. The CDR3 is CASSSKRAGANVLTF. The CDR3 DNA sequence: TGTGCCAGCAGCTCAAAGCGGGCTGGGGCCAACGTCCTGACTTTC.

The chain joins TRBV30 to TRBJ1-5; no reliable D call. V shed 2 bases and J shed 4 bases, with 6 bases lying between them. Germline loops: CDR1 GTSNPN, CDR2 SVGIG (reference sequence). The CDR3 contains 12 residues. CDR3 nucleotide sequence: TGTGCCTGGAGTTCCTCAAATCAGCCCCAGCATTTT. As protein: CAWSSSNQPQHF.

The CDR3 sequence is CASSQIGGLGQETQYF. The CDR3 bases are TGCGCCAGCAGCCAAATTGGGGGGCTCGGCCAAGAGACCCAGTACTTC. V is TRBV4-1 and J is TRBJ2-5, with D perhaps given as TRBD1 or TRBD2 (6 bases each). The germline CDR1 and CDR2 sequences are MGHRA and YSYEKL. The ends were cut back, 2 bases at V and 1 base at J, with 14 bases in the middle. This CDR3 contains 16 residues.

This chain's CDR3 is CASRLGLAGTDTQYF. The DNA for the CDR3 is TGTGCCAGCAGGCTCGGACTAGCGGGGACAGATACGCAGTATTTT. V is TRBV2 and J is TRBJ2-3, with TRBD2 matching 12 bases. Trimming at V came to 6 bases and at J to 3 bases, leaving 4 bases not matched to a gene. The CDR3 consists of 15 residues. Germline V CDR1 and CDR2: SNHLY, FYNNEI. Filled out from reference TRBV2 and TRBJ2-3, the complete variable domain reads EPEVTQTPSHQVTQMGQEVILRCVPISNHLYFYWYRQILGQKVEFLVSFYNNEISEKSEIFDDQFSVERPDGSNFTLKIRSTKLEDSAMYFCASRLGLAGTDTQYFGPGTRLTVL.

This clone appeared once. The V call is TRBV6-1, the J call TRBJ1-2, with D possibly matching TRBD1 (5 bases). The CDR3 is 13 residues long. Germline lookup yields CDR1 MNHNS and CDR2 SASEGT. Trimming removed 4 bases at V and 2 bases at J, with 8 bases between. This chain's CDR3 is CASSGGTNYGYTF. CDR3 bases: TGTGCCAGCAGTGGGGGCACCAACTATGGCTACACCTTC.

The gene calls are TRBV27 and TRBJ1-6; perhaps TRBD1 as D (5 bases). Germline V gene data show CDR1 as MNHEY and CDR2 as SMNVEV (reference sequence). CDR3 length equals 15 residues. The V end lost 4 bases, the J end lost 7 bases, and 14 bases lay between the germline ends. CDR3 sequence (DNA): TGTGCCAGCAGTTGGGACCCTGCTGGAAATTCACCCCTCCACTTT. It yields the protein CASSWDPAGNSPLHF.

By share of the sample, this clone is medium-sized (0.01 to 0.1%). The chain combines TRBV5-4 with TRBJ2-7, with 7 nucleotides matching TRBD1. Germline lookup yields CDR1 SGHNT and CDR2 YYREEE (reference sequence). V lost 0 bases to trimming and J lost 0 bases; unmatched junction nucleotides: 3. The CDR3 covers 15 residues. This CDR3 reads CASSLASGGSYEQYF. Written as DNA, the CDR3 is TGTGCCAGCAGCTTGGCCTCAGGGGGCTCCTACGAGCAGTACTTC.

Concerning this clone: An end of the junction differs from the germline gene, which may be a read error. The sample holds other DNA sequences that translate to the same CDR3. This chain uses TRBV30 with TRBJ1-1; D is undetermined. The CDR3 consists of 14 residues. CDR1 GTSNPN and CDR2 SVGIG come from the germline V gene (reference sequence). The DNA of the CDR3 is TGTGCCTGGAGTGTCCAGATGGGGTTCACTGAAGCCTTCTTT. Translated: CAWSVQMGFTEAFF.

The rearrangement links TRBV11-2 to TRBJ2-1, with TRBD2 matching over 8 bases. The CDR3 runs to 14 residues. The V segment lost 3 bases and the J segment 7 bases; nucleotides outside the gene matches: 5. CDR1 and CDR2 (germline): SGHAT, FQNNGV. CDR3 nucleotides: TGTGCCAGCAGCTTCTCCGCGGGGGGTAATGAGCAGTTCTTC. This encodes CASSFSAGGNEQFF.

The chain carries TRBV5-1 and TRBJ1-3, with D uncertain. This CDR3 region has 15 residues. Germline CDR1 SGHRS, CDR2 YFSETQ. V was trimmed by 0 bases and J by 0 bases, leaving 7 bases between them. CDR3 sequence (DNA): TGCGCCAGCAGCTTGGGAGCGTCCTCTGGAAACACCATATATTTT. The encoded protein is CASSLGASSGNTIYF.

This CDR3 is CAWSQVGYGYTF. CDR3 DNA sequence: TGTGCCTGGAGCCAGGTGGGCTATGGCTACACCTTC. J is TRBJ1-2 and V is TRBV30; D ambiguous. Looked up from germline, CDR1 is GTSNPN and CDR2 is SVGIG (reference sequence). The ends were cut back, 3 bases at V and 4 bases at J, with 9 bases in the middle. CDR3 length equals 12 residues.